Below, 30 T cell receptor beta chains from the same sample are listed, as sequenced in a study of T cells after yellow fever vaccination. TCRdb independently ran MiXCR on the 5' RACE reads; one entry per CDR3 protein. The sample yields about 340,000 distinct CDR3 sequences, 8.7% seen once. Source: PBMCs, taken on the day of the first yellow fever vaccination. The receptors here all came from a man between 18 and 29 years old who received the YFV17D yellow fever vaccine.

This clonotype was seen a handful of times. The V gene is TRBV12-3 or TRBV12-4, the J gene TRBJ2-7, with 8 bases matching TRBD1. This CDR3 has 17 amino acids. J was trimmed by 0 bases and V by 5 bases; bases with no gene match: 12. In DNA, the CDR3 is TGTGCCAGCAGTCCAGGCCGGACAGGGAGGAGCTCCTACGAGCAGTACTTC. Residues: CASSPGRTGRSSYEQYF.

V usage is TRBV4-3 and J usage is TRBJ2-1; D is uncertain. CDR3 length: 13 amino acids. V was cut by 0 bases and J by 5 bases, with 5 bases left in between. The V gene's germline CDR1 is LGHNA and CDR2 YSLEER. The CDR3 protein is CASSQELHNEQFF. CDR3 nucleotide sequence: TGCGCCAGCAGCCAAGAACTGCACAATGAGCAGTTCTTC.

This clonotype was seen a handful of times. The chain is built from TRBV3-1 and TRBJ1-2; TRBD1 is a possible D gene (6 bases). Trimming took off 4 bases at V and 2 bases at J, with 17 bases between the two ends. The length of the CDR3 is 16 residues. Germline V lookup: CDR1 LGHDT, CDR2 YNNKEL (reference sequence). Here the CDR3 reads CASSLGGGGSNYGYTF. Written as DNA, the CDR3 is TGTGCCAGCAGCCTTGGGGGCGGGGGCTCGAACTATGGCTACACCTTC.

The gene calls are TRBV6-1 and TRBJ1-5; D possibly corresponds to TRBD1 (5 bases). V gave up 6 bases and J gave up 5 bases, with 14 bases separating them. CDR1 and CDR2 from the germline V gene are MNHNS and SASEGT. This CDR3 is 14 amino acids long. CDR3 loop: CASRPSGTYQPQHF. CDR3 coding DNA: TGTGCCAGCAGGCCGTCTGGGACCTATCAGCCCCAGCATTTT.

This sequence joins TRBV12-3 or TRBV12-4 and TRBJ1-2, with a weak D call TRBD1 (5 bases). CDR3 length: 15 amino acids. Trimming took 4 bases from V and 4 from J, leaving 16 bases between them. CDR3 in amino acids: CASSSNVERGYGYTF. The CDR3 nucleotides read TGTGCCAGCAGTTCAAACGTAGAAAGGGGCTATGGCTACACCTTC.

The V call is TRBV25-1, the J call TRBJ2-2, with a tentative D call TRBD1 (6 bases). Germline lookup yields CDR1 MGHDK and CDR2 SYGVNS. CDR3 length equals 16 residues. Trimming stripped 3 bases from V and 0 bases from J, with 11 bases between. The CDR3 spells CASSEVGTPNTGELFF. The CDR3 coding sequence is TGTGCCAGCAGTGAGGTAGGGACACCGAACACCGGGGAGCTGTTTTTT. Looking up the rest from reference TRBV25-1 and TRBJ2-2 gives the full variable domain: EADIYQTPRYLVIGTGKKITLECSQTMGHDKMYWYQQDPGMELHLIHYSYGVNSTEKGDLSSESTVSRIRTEHFPLTLESARPSHTSQYLCASSEVGTPNTGELFFGEGSRLTVL.

V gene TRBV12-3 or TRBV12-4 combines with J gene TRBJ1-1; 7 bases line up with TRBD1. This CDR3 comprises 14 residues. Losses at the gene ends were 5 bases for V and 7 bases for J; bases not matched to a gene: 10. The chain's CDR3 is CASSLHDRENEAFF. In DNA, the CDR3 is TGTGCCAGCAGTCTTCACGACAGGGAGAATGAAGCTTTCTTT.

At least ten counts were recorded for this clonotype. The chain employs TRBV27 and TRBJ1-1; no reliable D call. V was pared by 0 bases and J by 7 bases, with 9 bases between. This CDR3 spans 13 amino acids. Germline V gene data show CDR1 as MNHEY and CDR2 as SMNVEV (reference sequence). The CDR3 here is CASSLSKWNEAFF. The DNA of the CDR3 is TGTGCCAGCAGTTTATCTAAGTGGAATGAAGCTTTCTTT.

This clonotype was observed many times. The chain recombines TRBV6-1 with TRBJ2-3; D remains unclear. This CDR3 has 13 residues. CDR1 is MNHNS and CDR2 is SASEGT in the germline V gene. Trimming removed 3 bases at V and 2 bases at J, with 6 bases between. The CDR3 loop is CASSDSPTDTQYF. CDR3 bases: TGTGCCAGCAGTGATTCGCCCACAGATACGCAGTATTTT.

This clonotype came up many times. This chain links TRBV5-1 with TRBJ1-2; a possible D gene is TRBD1 (6 bases). The ends were cut back, 4 bases at V and 8 bases at J, with 15 bases in the middle. CDR1 is SGHRS, CDR2 YFSETQ, per germline. The CDR3 consists of 13 residues. The CDR3 sequence: CASSPSTGPGYTF. CDR3 DNA sequence: TGCGCCAGCAGCCCCTCCACAGGGCCCGGCTACACCTTC.

This clonotype appeared a few times. The genes are TRBV10-3 and TRBJ1-5; no reliable D call. Germline V gene sequence: CDR1 ENHRY, CDR2 SYGVKD. CDR3 length: 12 amino acids. V dropped 2 bases and J dropped 7 bases, with 6 bases sitting between them. DNA for the CDR3: TGTGCCATCAGTGAGGGGTACCAGCCCCAGCATTTT. This gives the protein CAISEGYQPQHF.

V gene TRBV5-1 combines with J gene TRBJ1-1, with TRBD1 as a possible D gene (5 bases). Germline V gene lookup returns CDR1 SGHRS and CDR2 YFSETQ. V was pared by 0 bases and J by 1 base, with 10 bases between. CDR3 size: 15 residues. The CDR3: CASSLVGGKNTEAFF. CDR3 bases: TGCGCCAGCAGCTTGGTGGGGGGGAAGAACACTGAAGCTTTCTTT.

The rearrangement links TRBV12-3 or TRBV12-4 to TRBJ2-6; TRBD1 aligns across 9 bases. The J segment lost 4 bases and the V segment lost 3 bases, leaving 13 bases of the junction unmatched. The CDR3 is 19 residues long. CDR3 DNA: TGTGCCAGCAGTTTGAAGGACAGGGGATTGCGAAAGGGGGCCAACGTCCTGACTTTC. It translates to CASSLKDRGLRKGANVLTF.

The chain carries TRBV6-2 or TRBV6-3 and TRBJ1-1; D ambiguous. CDR1 and CDR2 from the germline V gene are MNHEY and SVGEGT. The CDR3 covers 14 residues. Trimming cost V 5 bases and J 0 bases, with 10 bases left between them. The CDR3 DNA reads as TGTGCCAGCAGTCCGACAACGATGAACACTGAAGCTTTCTTT. Translation gives CASSPTTMNTEAFF.

There are a few counts of this clonotype. V is TRBV6-5 and J is TRBJ2-7; 11 bases are shared with TRBD1. Germline trimming cut 6 bases from V and 6 bases from J; bases unmatched to any gene: 7. The CDR3 spans 14 residues. Germline assignment: CDR1 MNHEY and CDR2 SVGAGI. Written as DNA, the CDR3 is TGTGCCAGCAGCCCCAGGACAGGGGGCTCCGAGCAGTACGTC. It encodes CASSPRTGGSEQYV.

The V and J genes are TRBV6-1 and TRBJ2-1, with 8 bases aligning to TRBD1. CDR1 and CDR2 (germline): MNHNS, SASEGT. The CDR3 runs 14 residues. The J segment lost 8 bases and the V segment lost 6 bases, leaving 9 bases of the junction unmatched. CDR3 loop: CASRLRGRVDEQFF. The CDR3 DNA follows: TGTGCCAGCAGACTCAGGGGGCGCGTCGATGAGCAGTTCTTC.

This clonotype was seen more than once but under ten times. This chain uses TRBV20-1 with TRBJ1-1; D might be TRBD1 (6 bases). CDR3 size: 15 residues. V was trimmed by 5 bases and J by 2 bases, leaving 18 bases between them. CDR1 and CDR2 (germline): DFQATT, SNEGSKA (reference sequence). For the CDR3, the DNA is TGCAGTGCTTCAACAGGGCTGATTCTTAACACTGAAGCTTTCTTT. As protein: CSASTGLILNTEAFF.

This clonotype turned up a few times. The chain is built from TRBV14 and TRBJ2-3; D possibly corresponds to TRBD2 (6 bases). V was shortened by 1 base and J by 2 bases, with 7 bases between the two germline ends. Germline lookup yields CDR1 SGHDN and CDR2 FVKESK. This CDR3 has 14 amino acids. This CDR3 reads CASSQGDFTDTQYF. CDR3 nucleotides: TGTGCCAGCAGCCAAGGGGACTTCACAGATACGCAGTATTTT.

This clonotype appeared a few times. The chain combines TRBV7-6 with TRBJ2-3; 9 nucleotides match TRBD2. V trimming: 3 bases; J trimming: 0 bases; junction bases outside the gene matches: 13. This CDR3 has 19 amino acids. The germline CDR1 and CDR2 sequences are SGHVS and FNYEAQ. The CDR3 DNA follows: TGTGCCAGCAGCTTGACACTAGCGGGCCACATTGATAGCACAGATACGCAGTATTTT. Amino acids: CASSLTLAGHIDSTDTQYF.

This clonotype has a handful of counts. The chain employs TRBV24-1 and TRBJ2-1, with D possibly being TRBD1 or TRBD2 (5 bases each). CDR3 size: 14 residues. Looked up from germline, CDR1 is KGHDR and CDR2 is SFDVKD. Trimming took 3 bases from V and 10 from J, leaving 15 bases between them. The DNA of the CDR3 is TGTGCCACCAGTGATCAAGGGACGGCGAGAGAGCAGTTCTTC. It yields the protein CATSDQGTAREQFF.

The chain couples TRBV29-1 to TRBJ2-2, with D hard to call. Germline assignment: CDR1 SQVTM and CDR2 ANQGSEA. The CDR3 runs to 13 residues. The CDR3 protein is CTFSEPNTGELFF. The CDR3 nucleotides are TGCACCTTCTCGGAGCCGAACACCGGGGAGCTGTTTTTT.

V is TRBV20-1 and J is TRBJ1-2; D is unclear. Trimming pared 2 bases from V and 0 bases from J, leaving 7 bases between. Per the germline V gene, CDR1 is DFQATT and CDR2 is SNEGSKA (reference sequence). This CDR3 comprises 13 residues. The CDR3 loop is CSARIESNYGYTF. CDR3 bases: TGCAGTGCTAGAATTGAGTCTAACTATGGCTACACCTTC.

Many counts were recorded for this clonotype. The chain recombines TRBV6-1 with TRBJ1-4; D is undetermined. Trimming removed 7 bases at V and 4 bases at J, with 13 bases between. The CDR3 contains 14 residues. Germline-derived CDR1 and CDR2 are MNHNS and SASEGT. DNA of the CDR3: TGTGCCAGCACTGCTGGCCTACGTAATGAAAAACTGTTTTTT. This encodes CASTAGLRNEKLFF.

The genes are TRBV12-3 or TRBV12-4 and TRBJ2-7; D may match TRBD1 or TRBD2 (5 bases each). V was trimmed by 8 bases and J by 5 bases, leaving 10 bases between them. CDR3 length: 11 amino acids. In nucleotides, the CDR3 is TGTGCCAGCGGACGGGGCCACGAGCAGTACTTC. This sequence encodes CASGRGHEQYF.

This rearrangement joins TRBV7-8 to TRBJ2-7, with a possible D match to TRBD2 (6 bases). The V gene's germline CDR1 is SGHVS and CDR2 FQNEAQ. The CDR3 has 14 residues. V shed 5 bases and J shed 3 bases, with 14 bases lying between them. This chain's CDR3 is CASSERLGRYEQYF. The CDR3 bases are TGTGCCAGCAGCGAACGACTAGGGCGCTACGAGCAGTACTTC.

V is TRBV5-6 and J is TRBJ2-7; D not resolved. With 0 bases removed from V and 2 bases from J, the gap between germline ends came to 12 bases. Germline CDR1 SGHDT, CDR2 YYEEEE. The CDR3 extends over 15 amino acids. Here the CDR3 reads CASSLAPDATYEQYF. The CDR3, as DNA: TGTGCCAGCAGCTTGGCCCCCGATGCTACCTACGAGCAGTACTTC.

At least ten counts were recorded for this clonotype. This chain links TRBV12-3 or TRBV12-4 with TRBJ2-2; D may be TRBD1 (6 bases). V was cut by 6 bases and J by 4 bases, with 21 bases left in between. The CDR3 has 17 amino acids. The CDR3 loop reads CASRSTHQGKGTGELFF. The CDR3 DNA is TGTGCCAGCAGGTCCACCCACCAGGGGAAGGGCACCGGGGAGCTGTTTTTT.

This clonotype was seen only a few times. V usage is TRBV12-3 or TRBV12-4 and J usage is TRBJ1-5; possibly TRBD1 for D (5 bases). Trimming shortened V by 6 bases and J by 2 bases, and 20 bases separated the two germline ends. The CDR3 sequence is 17 residues long. As DNA, the CDR3 is TGTGCCAGCAGCTCCACCTGGGGGGGAGCCCGCAATCAGCCCCAGCATTTT. Its protein is CASSSTWGGARNQPQHF.

This clonotype was seen many times. The chain is built from TRBV12-3 or TRBV12-4 and TRBJ2-7; D is possibly TRBD1 or TRBD2 (5 bases each). CDR3 size: 12 residues. The germline V and J ends were trimmed by 5 bases and 5 bases, with 10 bases remaining between them. The CDR3 protein is CASSTLGDEQYF. The CDR3 coding sequence is TGTGCCAGCAGTACCCTGGGGGACGAGCAGTACTTC.

This clonotype has a handful of counts. This chain links TRBV18 with TRBJ2-5; possibly TRBD2 for D (6 bases). The CDR3 runs 14 residues. Per germline, CDR1 KGHSH and CDR2 LQKENI. V lost 3 bases and J lost 3, with 11 bases in between. In DNA form, the CDR3 reads TGTGCCAGCTCACCGATGGGACTCAAAGAGACCCAGTACTTC. Protein: CASSPMGLKETQYF.